The present TCR beta chain was sequenced within a study of blood T cell repertoires in COVID-19. Study in general: The United States, Italy and Spain supplied acute and convalescent COVID-19 samples. PBMCs, B-cell-depleted T cells, or T cells were the source of the cDNA or gDNA that made up the material.

Original analysis: Amplifying reference gene primers gave estimates of nucleated cell counts. Clones were read by immunoSEQ multiplex PCR, and TCRdb kept only the in-frame ones, dropping some. V and J calls plus clone size are reproduced from that table; the DNA served to infer D and trimming. This table holds 180,000 or so clones, 80% to 90% found once. V gave up 6 bases and J gave up 2 bases, with 11 bases separating them. Germline CDR1 reads MRHNA; CDR2 reads SNTAGT. CDR3 length: 14 residues. Material for sequencing was peripheral blood. The chain is built from TRBV6-4 and TRBJ1-5, with D hard to call. The origin of this receptor is a man aged 60 to 75 with acute or convalescent COVID-19. The CDR3 loop is CASRSRVGNQPQHF. CDR3 bases: TGTGCCAGCAGATCCCGGGTGGGCAATCAGCCCCAGCATTTT.